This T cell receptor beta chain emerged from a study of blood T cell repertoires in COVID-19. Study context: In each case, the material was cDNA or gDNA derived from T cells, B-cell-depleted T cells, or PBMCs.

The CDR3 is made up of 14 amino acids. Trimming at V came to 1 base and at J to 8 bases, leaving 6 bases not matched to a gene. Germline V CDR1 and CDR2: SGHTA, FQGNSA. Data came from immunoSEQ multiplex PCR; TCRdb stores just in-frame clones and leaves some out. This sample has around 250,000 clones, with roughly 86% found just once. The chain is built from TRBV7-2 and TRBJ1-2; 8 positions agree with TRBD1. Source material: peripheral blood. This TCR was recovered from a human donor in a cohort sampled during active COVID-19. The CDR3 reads CASSLERTGWGYTF. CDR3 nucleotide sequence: TGTGCCAGCAGCTTAGAGAGGACAGGGTGGGGCTACACCTTC.